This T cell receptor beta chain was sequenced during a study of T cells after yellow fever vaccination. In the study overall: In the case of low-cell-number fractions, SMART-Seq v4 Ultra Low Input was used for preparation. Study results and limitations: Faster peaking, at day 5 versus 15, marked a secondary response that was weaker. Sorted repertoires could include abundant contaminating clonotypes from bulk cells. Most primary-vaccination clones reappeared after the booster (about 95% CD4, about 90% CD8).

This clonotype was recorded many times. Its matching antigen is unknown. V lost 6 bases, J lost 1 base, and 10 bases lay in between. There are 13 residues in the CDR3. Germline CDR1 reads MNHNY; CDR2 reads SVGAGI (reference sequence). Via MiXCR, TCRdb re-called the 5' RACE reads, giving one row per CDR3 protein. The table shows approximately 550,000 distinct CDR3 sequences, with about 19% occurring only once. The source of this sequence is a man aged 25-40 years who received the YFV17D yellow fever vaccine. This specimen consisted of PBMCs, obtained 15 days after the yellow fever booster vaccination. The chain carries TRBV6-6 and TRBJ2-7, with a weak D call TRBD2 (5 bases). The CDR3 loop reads CASRPGGSYEQYF. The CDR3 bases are TGTGCCAGCAGGCCCGGAGGTTCCTACGAGCAGTACTTC.